The clone carrying this T cell receptor beta chain showed up just a few times. Per germline, CDR1 KGHDR and CDR2 SFDVKD. The CDR3 runs 17 residues. Trimming removed 1 base at V and 4 bases at J, with 18 bases between. The sample originates from a study of blood T cell repertoires in COVID-19. Produced via immunoSEQ multiplex PCR; TCRdb's table is partial and in-frame only. The repertoire consists of 85,000 to 100,000 clones, with about 85% occurring once and the leading ten covering roughly 22%. This chain joins TRBV24-1 and TRBJ2-5, with a tentative D call TRBD2 (6 bases). The specimen sequenced was peripheral blood. The TCR was taken from a human donor in a cohort sampled during active COVID-19. The CDR3 sequence: CATSDFSGDNLLETQYF. For the CDR3, the DNA is TGTGCCACCAGTGATTTTAGCGGAGACAACCTCCTAGAGACCCAGTACTTC.